This TCR beta chain was sequenced for a study of T-cell reconstitution after alpha-beta-depleted transplantation in children. The study, taken as a whole, reports: Newly produced T cells mostly provided counts and TCRbeta diversity after one year, as hyperexpanded clones declined. Reportedly, alpha-beta T cells present about two months post-transplant originated from several hundred expanded clones of graft origin. Diversity of TCRbeta at day 60 was high in some patients, arising from surviving recipient T cells and thymic progenitors.

This clonotype was observed many times. Its cognate antigen is unknown. This CDR3 is 16 amino acids long. Germline assignment: CDR1 MNHEY and CDR2 SVGAGI. V gave up 6 bases and J gave up 7 bases; unmatched junction bases: 10. Preparing the TCRbeta library involved the use of unique molecular identifiers. MiXCR, applied by TCRdb to the PCR reads, yields one record per CDR3 protein. The sample holds approximately 8,000 distinct CDR3 sequences, roughly an eighth seen once. This clonotype was sampled from a patient aged 2-10 years who had a stem cell transplant for inherited bone marrow failure, so the T cells may come from the graft donor. The chain carries TRBV6-5 and TRBJ2-1; TRBD2 agrees at 12 bases. Sequencing was performed on PBMCs, mostly from graft donor cells, taken 60 days after TCRalphabeta/CD19-depleted stem cell transplant. The CDR3 nucleotides read TGTGCCAGCAGAAGGACTAGCGGGATAGCTAGGAATGAGCAGTTCTTC. Translated: CASRRTSGIARNEQFF.